This T cell receptor (beta chain) originates from a study of T-cell reconstitution after alpha-beta-depleted transplantation in children (dated by TCRdb to the mid-2010s). About the full investigation: Using TCR repertoire profiling, the study quantitatively followed how T-cell immune reconstitution unfolded in children after TCRalphabeta/CD19-depleted allogeneic hematopoietic cell transplantation. Results the study describes overall, beyond this receptor: Apparently early alphabetaT-cell count recovery about two months after transplant reportedly relied on only several hundred rapidly expanded clones derived from non-depleted graft cells. Over the following months the frequencies of hyperexpanded clones went down, and after one year T-cell counts and TCRbeta diversity were mostly credited to newly produced T cells. The high TCRbeta diversity at day 60 in some patients was ascribed to recipient T cells and intrathymic progenitors that had survived conditioning.

The library was obtained by PCR. The data were produced on an Illumina HiSeq 2500. To normalize quantification of the TCRbeta repertoire, the TCR libraries were built with molecular barcoding that relied on unique molecular identifiers. TCRdb took the public reads, trimmed them with fastp at Q25, ran MiXCR for clone calling and kept in-frame beta chains. All rows with the same CDR3 protein become a single entry with the most common DNA and genes. The sample table contains over 150,000 distinct CDR3 sequences; only one count was recorded for around 7% of them. Of the sample, roughly 6% falls within the top ten clones. The germline V gene encodes CDR1 DFQATT and CDR2 SNEGSKA (reference sequence). The V end loses 6 bases and the J end loses 4 bases, and a stretch of 16 bases separates them. Taken from cysteine to phenylalanine, the CDR3 has 14 residues. Of the read, only the CDR3 DNA is kept; its 42 bases are in frame from base 1.

The treatment or condition label corresponds to: allogeneic hematopoietic cell transplantation with graft depleted of TCRalphabeta T cells and CD19 B cells. Transplant recipients were children who received TCRalphabeta/CD19-depleted allogeneic hematopoietic cell grafts. In its sample, this clonotype was seen many times. Its antigen is still unknown. No base quality information exists; no much larger clone differs at one position. This material consisted of PBMCs, taken before TCRalphabeta/CD19-depleted stem cell transplant. The rearranged segments are TRBV20-1 and TRBJ2-1; the best D guess is TRBD1, with 5 bases matching. The receptor was isolated from a boy aged 2 to 10 with acute lymphoblastic leukemia, due to receive a stem cell transplant. In nucleotide form, the sequence is TGCAGTGCAACCACGAATCAGGGTTACAATGAGCAGTTCTTC. It is translated as CSATTNQGYNEQFF.